Listed below are T cell receptor beta chains from one sample, sequenced in a study of T cell responses to AZD1222 COVID-19 vaccine. Profiling relied on immunoSEQ multiplex PCR, and the TCRdb table lists in-frame clones only, not all of them. The sample includes some 150,000 clones, more than 85% of them seen just once. The input for sequencing was peripheral blood, taken on day 0 of AZD1222 vaccination. Receptors were obtained from an adult in good health. Each CDR3 is given with its conserved first and last residue. A D gene is named only where the DNA matches it firmly.

v_call: TRBV9; d_call: TRBD2; j_call: TRBJ2-2; cdr3_aa: CASSADAPGLARTGELFF
v_call: TRBV5-1; d_call: TRBD2; j_call: TRBJ2-5; cdr3_aa: CASSLGASGSRETQYF
v_call: TRBV7-8; d_call: .; j_call: TRBJ2-7; cdr3_aa: CASSLRAGEQYF
v_call: TRBV29-1; d_call: .; j_call: TRBJ1-2; cdr3_aa: CSVLWNYGYTF
v_call: TRBV5-4; d_call: TRBD2; j_call: TRBJ2-4; cdr3_aa: CASSLGAAGEGNIQYF
v_call: TRBV6-5; d_call: TRBD1; j_call: TRBJ1-4; cdr3_aa: CASSYFDREELFF
v_call: TRBV5-1; d_call: .; j_call: TRBJ1-3; cdr3_aa: CASRQSSGNTIYF
v_call: TRBV5-4; d_call: TRBD1; j_call: TRBJ2-2; cdr3_aa: CASSFKQGPNTGELFF
v_call: TRBV30; d_call: .; j_call: TRBJ1-3; cdr3_aa: CATGAAGNTIYF
v_call: TRBV19; d_call: .; j_call: TRBJ2-2; cdr3_aa: CASSGSKWGHGELFF
v_call: TRBV6-5; d_call: .; j_call: TRBJ1-2; cdr3_aa: CASSLGGGRYYGYTF
v_call: TRBV7-6; d_call: .; j_call: TRBJ2-7; cdr3_aa: CASSLAADYEQYF
v_call: TRBV5-5; d_call: TRBD1; j_call: TRBJ1-3; cdr3_aa: CASSLGQGGGNTIYF
v_call: TRBV2; d_call: TRBD1; j_call: TRBJ1-1; cdr3_aa: CASTQGVLNTEAFF
v_call: TRBV5-4; d_call: .; j_call: TRBJ2-2; cdr3_aa: CASSSMERGTTGELFF
v_call: TRBV2; d_call: .; j_call: TRBJ1-5; cdr3_aa: CASSLTGTPNQPQHF
v_call: TRBV7-3; d_call: .; j_call: TRBJ1-3; cdr3_aa: CASSLQEGLTGNTIYF
v_call: TRBV2; d_call: .; j_call: TRBJ1-1; cdr3_aa: CASRLQGSTEAFF
v_call: TRBV7-2; d_call: TRBD1; j_call: TRBJ2-2; cdr3_aa: CASSLFRGLNTGELFF
v_call: TRBV3-1/TRBV3-2; d_call: .; j_call: TRBJ1-1; cdr3_aa: CASSLWTAMNTEAFF
v_call: TRBV29-1; d_call: .; j_call: TRBJ1-3; cdr3_aa: CSVGGDTRNTIYF
v_call: TRBV14; d_call: .; j_call: TRBJ2-1; cdr3_aa: CASSLGSYNEQFF
v_call: TRBV3-1/TRBV3-2; d_call: TRBD1; j_call: TRBJ1-1; cdr3_aa: CASSQTGGLPRTEAFF
v_call: TRBV5-1; d_call: TRBD2; j_call: TRBJ2-1; cdr3_aa: CASSLALAGVGNEQFF
v_call: TRBV21-1; d_call: .; j_call: TRBJ2-2; cdr3_aa: CASSKATAANTGELFF
v_call: TRBV19; d_call: .; j_call: TRBJ2-1; cdr3_aa: CASSSPGGQFRNEQFF
v_call: TRBV9; d_call: TRBD1; j_call: TRBJ1-1; cdr3_aa: CASSVASGGERGTEAFF
v_call: TRBV7-3; d_call: .; j_call: TRBJ1-2; cdr3_aa: CASSLTGAANYGYTF
v_call: TRBV30; d_call: .; j_call: TRBJ1-3; cdr3_aa: CAWTTGAYGNTIYF
v_call: TRBV24-1; d_call: .; j_call: TRBJ2-3; cdr3_aa: CATSDRSSPTDTQYF
v_call: TRBV6-5; d_call: .; j_call: TRBJ2-7; cdr3_aa: CASSYSVRSYEQYF
v_call: TRBV2; d_call: .; j_call: TRBJ2-7; cdr3_aa: CASYGQPAYEQYF
v_call: TRBV7-2; d_call: TRBD2; j_call: TRBJ2-2; cdr3_aa: CASSLSGRGTGELFF
v_call: TRBV29-1; d_call: .; j_call: TRBJ1-2; cdr3_aa: CSAGKDRTKYGYTF
v_call: TRBV10-1; d_call: .; j_call: TRBJ1-1; cdr3_aa: CASSSDRRTEAFF
v_call: TRBV9; d_call: TRBD1; j_call: TRBJ2-1; cdr3_aa: CASSVEGFGTGTTEQFF
v_call: TRBV24-1; d_call: .; j_call: TRBJ2-2; cdr3_aa: CATSAASTGELFF
v_call: TRBV6-5; d_call: TRBD1; j_call: TRBJ2-1; cdr3_aa: CASNRDRGQNEQFF
v_call: TRBV24-1; d_call: TRBD1; j_call: TRBJ2-2; cdr3_aa: CATSDRGTGKFGELFF
v_call: TRBV29-1; d_call: .; j_call: TRBJ2-2; cdr3_aa: CSVDGPSGELFF
v_call: TRBV9; d_call: TRBD2; j_call: TRBJ2-5; cdr3_aa: CASNAGGKQETQYF
v_call: TRBV2; d_call: TRBD2; j_call: TRBJ2-2; cdr3_aa: CASSGSGGPGGELFF
v_call: TRBV5-1; d_call: .; j_call: TRBJ2-1; cdr3_aa: CASSFSLYNEQFF
v_call: TRBV15; d_call: .; j_call: TRBJ2-7; cdr3_aa: CATSRDLEGGSEQYF
v_call: TRBV3-1/TRBV3-2; d_call: .; j_call: TRBJ1-1; cdr3_aa: CASSQDGGEAFF
v_call: TRBV6-5; d_call: TRBD1; j_call: TRBJ1-1; cdr3_aa: CASSYEGTGVTEAFF
v_call: TRBV2; d_call: .; j_call: TRBJ2-2; cdr3_aa: CASSARHLNTGELFF
v_call: TRBV4-2; d_call: .; j_call: TRBJ2-7; cdr3_aa: CASSQEWTASYEQYF
v_call: TRBV7-2; d_call: .; j_call: TRBJ1-5; cdr3_aa: CASSSERGGNQPQHF
v_call: TRBV6-2/TRBV6-3; d_call: TRBD1; j_call: TRBJ1-5; cdr3_aa: CASSPRTGGADQPQHF
v_call: TRBV6-5; d_call: .; j_call: TRBJ1-2; cdr3_aa: CASGLRTANYGYTF
v_call: TRBV5-1; d_call: TRBD1; j_call: TRBJ2-2; cdr3_aa: CASSLGTGLGTGELFF
v_call: TRBV5-4; d_call: TRBD1; j_call: TRBJ2-2; cdr3_aa: CASSLGDRGRGELFF